This paragraph reports one T cell receptor beta chain. Its cognate antigen is unknown. Germline assignment: CDR1 DFQATT and CDR2 SNEGSKA (reference sequence). V was clipped by 0 bases and J by 2 bases, with 7 bases between them. The CDR3 is 13 amino acids. Together with a sample-barcoded 5' primer, a J-beta primer mix was included in a second PCR lasting about 7 to 12 cycles. Each of the cDNA molecules was tagged by a template-switch adaptor with 12 random nucleotides. Sequencing recovered at least 3 million CDR3-containing paired-end reads from each sample. Via MiXCR, TCRdb re-called the 5' RACE reads, giving one row per CDR3 protein. The sample lists some 710,000 distinct CDR3 sequences, around 50% seen once, with around a sixth in the top ten. The donors, all healthy, were Caucasians living in Russia, aged roughly 6 to 100. The sample belongs to a study of blood T cells in healthy people across ages. Notes on the study in general: Higher diversity and more naive CD4+ cells were features of long-lived donors, compared to aged donors.

The chain recombines TRBV20-1 with TRBJ2-5, with D unclear. Sequenced: blood. This TCR derives from a man at least 80 years old in good health. The CDR3 loop is CSARDLGQETQYF. In DNA, the CDR3 is TGCAGTGCTAGAGACCTGGGTCAAGAGACCCAGTACTTC.